This is a list of T cell receptor beta chains from one sample in a study of long-term antiretroviral therapy in people with HIV. TCRdb's copy holds only in-frame clones and misses some; the assay was immunoSEQ multiplex PCR. Of about 12,000 clones listed, around 77% are singletons. Sequences were derived from unsorted PBMCs, sampled 1.3 years after starting antiretroviral therapy. The receptors here all came from a young woman with HIV. The CDR3 runs from the conserved cysteine through the conserved F or W. The order of the fields is CDR3 DNA, CDR3 protein, CDR3 length, J gene, V gene, D gene, clone size. A D gene is named only where the DNA matches it firmly. Part of the rows lack a size; the others show once, few, many or a class for expanded clones.

cdr3_nt: TGTGCCAGCAGTGTCCGTATGAACACTGAAGCTTTCTTT
cdr3_aa: CASSVRMNTEAFF
cdr3_length: 13
j_call: TRBJ1-1
v_call: TRBV2
d_call: -
clone_size: -

cdr3_nt: TGTGCCAGCAGTGAATACGGGGACAGGGACGACGAGCAGTACTTC
cdr3_aa: CASSEYGDRDDEQYF
cdr3_length: 15
j_call: TRBJ2-7
v_call: TRBV6-1
d_call: TRBD1
clone_size: -

cdr3_nt: TGTGCCAGCAGCGCCTCAGGGGGGAACACTGAAGCTTTCTTT
cdr3_aa: CASSASGGNTEAFF
cdr3_length: 14
j_call: TRBJ1-1
v_call: TRBV9
d_call: TRBD1
clone_size: once

cdr3_nt: TGTGCCAGCAGCTACAACGGGGGGCGCCCAAACTCCTACGAGCAGTACTTC
cdr3_aa: CASSYNGGRPNSYEQYF
cdr3_length: 17
j_call: TRBJ2-7
v_call: TRBV9
d_call: -
clone_size: -

cdr3_nt: TGCAGCGACGGTCGGAACACTGAAGCTTTCTTT
cdr3_aa: CSDGRNTEAFF
cdr3_length: 11
j_call: TRBJ1-1
v_call: TRBV29-1
d_call: -
clone_size: -

cdr3_nt: TGTGCCAGCAGCTCAATACCAAGGGGATGGCCTGCTGAAAAACTGTTTTTT
cdr3_aa: CASSSIPRGWPAEKLFF
cdr3_length: 17
j_call: TRBJ1-4
v_call: TRBV7-9
d_call: -
clone_size: -

cdr3_nt: TGTGCCAGCACCCGCACAGGCACAGATACGCAGTATTTT
cdr3_aa: CASTRTGTDTQYF
cdr3_length: 13
j_call: TRBJ2-3
v_call: TRBV28
d_call: -
clone_size: -

cdr3_nt: TGTGCCAGCAGCAAAAAACAGGGGATGAACTATGGCTACACCTTC
cdr3_aa: CASSKKQGMNYGYTF
cdr3_length: 15
j_call: TRBJ1-2
v_call: TRBV9
d_call: TRBD1
clone_size: once

cdr3_nt: TGTGCCAGCAGCTTAGGACTACCCGGGGTGTCTTATGAGCAGTTCTTC
cdr3_aa: CASSLGLPGVSYEQFF
cdr3_length: 16
j_call: TRBJ2-1
v_call: TRBV7-8
d_call: -
clone_size: -

cdr3_nt: TGTGCCAGCAGCTTAGAGTCCGGGAAGACTGAAGCTTTCTTT
cdr3_aa: CASSLESGKTEAFF
cdr3_length: 14
j_call: TRBJ1-1
v_call: TRBV7-9
d_call: -
clone_size: -

cdr3_nt: TGTGCCAGCAGCCAAGATGGTAGCGGGGGGAACTACAATGAGCAGTTCTTC
cdr3_aa: CASSQDGSGGNYNEQFF
cdr3_length: 17
j_call: TRBJ2-1
v_call: TRBV4-2
d_call: TRBD2
clone_size: once

cdr3_nt: TGTGCCAGCAGGACTAGCGGGACAGATACGCAGTATTTT
cdr3_aa: CASRTSGTDTQYF
cdr3_length: 13
j_call: TRBJ2-3
v_call: TRBV2
d_call: TRBD2
clone_size: once

cdr3_nt: TGTGCCAGCAGCTTAGGACAGGGGAGCACCTACGAGCAGTACTTC
cdr3_aa: CASSLGQGSTYEQYF
cdr3_length: 15
j_call: TRBJ2-7
v_call: TRBV7-8
d_call: TRBD1
clone_size: -